The rows below give T cell receptor beta chains drawn from one sample of a study of blood T cell repertoires in COVID-19. Some clones are missing from TCRdb's copy, which holds only in-frame ones; the method was immunoSEQ multiplex PCR. The sample includes some 120,000 clones, 75% to 90% of them seen just once. The sequencing input was peripheral blood. The receptor source for this set is a man between 65 and 85 years old with acute or convalescent COVID-19. Both conserved end residues are part of each CDR3. The D gene is left open where the match is weak. Size tells how often a clone was seen (once, few, many) or the class of an expanded clone, and some rows leave it out.

>TRBJ1-2|-|few|15|TRBV4-1
TGCGCCAGCAGCCAAGTAGGCCTTGGGGCCTATGGCTACACCTTC
CASSQVGLGAYGYTF
>TRBJ1-1|-|-|14|TRBV4-2
TGTGCCAGCAGCCAAGGTCAAATGAACACTGAAGCTTTCTTT
CASSQGQMNTEAFF
>TRBJ2-5|-|-|16|TRBV24-1
TGTGCCACCTCCCCGGGCCGCGGGGAGGACCTTGAGACCCAGTACTTC
CATSPGRGEDLETQYF
>TRBJ2-2|TRBD2|-|20|TRBV7-6
TGTGCCAGCAGCCGTTCCTTAGCGGGGGGGCCGAGTCTGGCTCCCGGGGAGCTGTTTTTT
CASSRSLAGGPSLAPGELFF
>TRBJ2-2|-|-|13|TRBV7-3
TGTGCCAGCAGCCAAATGGTGCGCGGGGAGCTGTTTTTT
CASSQMVRGELFF
>TRBJ2-7|TRBD1|once|16|TRBV30
TGTGCCTGGAGTCCAAACCGGGACAGGGACACCTACGAGCAGTACTTC
CAWSPNRDRDTYEQYF
>TRBJ1-2|-|-|15|TRBV4-1
TGCGCCAGCAGCCAAGAACCGGGAGTATGGTATGGCTACACCTTC
CASSQEPGVWYGYTF
>TRBJ2-7|TRBD2|few|18|TRBV5-4
TGTGCCAGCAGCCCCATGGCTAGCGGGGGGGTGTTCTCCTACGAGCAGTACTTC
CASSPMASGGVFSYEQYF
>TRBJ1-2|-|-|13|TRBV28
TGTGCCAGCAGTCCACAAGATCGGGGTGGCTACACCTTC
CASSPQDRGGYTF
>TRBJ2-3|TRBD2|-|14|TRBV3-1/TRBV3-2
TGTGCCAGCAGTTATAGCGGGGGGACAGATACGCAGTATTTT
CASSYSGGTDTQYF
>TRBJ1-1|-|few|12|TRBV3-1/TRBV3-2
TGTGCCAGCAGCCAAGGACAGTTAGAAGCTTTCTTT
CASSQGQLEAFF
>TRBJ1-5|-|-|15|TRBV19
TGTGCCAGTAGTGACAAGGGGAATAGCAATCAGCCCCAGCATTTT
CASSDKGNSNQPQHF
>TRBJ1-4|-|-|15|TRBV28
TGTGCCAGCACCCCAGTGGACAGACATAATGAAAAACTGTTTTTT
CASTPVDRHNEKLFF
>TRBJ1-2|TRBD1|-|13|TRBV7-8
TGTGCCAGCAGCTTCGGACAGGACTATGGCTACACCTTC
CASSFGQDYGYTF
>TRBJ2-7|TRBD1|once|16|TRBV5-8
TGTGCCAGCAGCTTGGGCCAGACAGGGACATTAAACGAGCAGTACTTC
CASSLGQTGTLNEQYF